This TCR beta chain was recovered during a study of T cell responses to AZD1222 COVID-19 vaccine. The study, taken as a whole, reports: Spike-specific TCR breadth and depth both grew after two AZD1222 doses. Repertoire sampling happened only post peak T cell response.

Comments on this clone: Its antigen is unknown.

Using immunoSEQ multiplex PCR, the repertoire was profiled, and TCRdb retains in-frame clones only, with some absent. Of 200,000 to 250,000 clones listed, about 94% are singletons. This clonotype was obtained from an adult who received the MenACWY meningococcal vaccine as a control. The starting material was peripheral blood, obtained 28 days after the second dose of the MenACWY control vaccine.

This chain's CDR3 is CASSLSGGEKLFF. For the CDR3, the DNA is TGTGCCAGCAGTTTATCAGGGGGTGAAAAACTGTTTTTT. The chain employs TRBV28 and TRBJ1-4, with 7 positions matching TRBD1. Germline trimming cut 1 base from V and 7 bases from J; bases unmatched to any gene: 0. Germline V gene sequence: CDR1 MDHEN, CDR2 SYDVKM. The CDR3 covers 13 residues.